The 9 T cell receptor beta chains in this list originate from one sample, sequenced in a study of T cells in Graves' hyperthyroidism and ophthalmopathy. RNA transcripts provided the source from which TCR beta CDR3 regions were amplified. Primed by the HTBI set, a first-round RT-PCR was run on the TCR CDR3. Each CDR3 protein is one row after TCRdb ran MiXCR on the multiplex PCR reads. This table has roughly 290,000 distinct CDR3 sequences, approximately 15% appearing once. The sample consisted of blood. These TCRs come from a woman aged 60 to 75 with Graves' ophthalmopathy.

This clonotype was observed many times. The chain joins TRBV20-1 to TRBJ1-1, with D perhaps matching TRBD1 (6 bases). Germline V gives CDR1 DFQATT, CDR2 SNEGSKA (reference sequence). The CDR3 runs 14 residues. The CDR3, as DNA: TGCAGGGTTTTGCCTGGGACGACAGGCACTGAAGCTTTCTTT. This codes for CRVLPGTTGTEAFF.

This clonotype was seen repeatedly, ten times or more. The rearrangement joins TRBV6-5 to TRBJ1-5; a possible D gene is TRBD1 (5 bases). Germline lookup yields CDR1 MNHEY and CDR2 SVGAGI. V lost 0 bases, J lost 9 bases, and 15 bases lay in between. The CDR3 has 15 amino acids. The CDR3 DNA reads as TGTGCCAGCAGTTACTCGGGACGCTCAACTGGGCCCCAGCATTTT. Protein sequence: CASSYSGRSTGPQHF.

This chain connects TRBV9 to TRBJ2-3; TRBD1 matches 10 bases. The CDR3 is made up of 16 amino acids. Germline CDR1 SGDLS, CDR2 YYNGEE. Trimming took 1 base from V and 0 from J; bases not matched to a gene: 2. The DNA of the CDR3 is TGTGCCAGCAGCGTACGGACAGGGGGGAGCACAGATACGCAGTATTTT. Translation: CASSVRTGGSTDTQYF.

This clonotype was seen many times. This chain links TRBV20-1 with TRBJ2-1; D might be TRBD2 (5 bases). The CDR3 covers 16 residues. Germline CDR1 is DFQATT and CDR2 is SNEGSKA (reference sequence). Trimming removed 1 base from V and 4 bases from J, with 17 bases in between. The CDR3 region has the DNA TGCAGTGCTAGAGGAAGGGAGAGCCACTTGTACAATGAGCAGTTCTTC. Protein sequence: CSARGRESHLYNEQFF.

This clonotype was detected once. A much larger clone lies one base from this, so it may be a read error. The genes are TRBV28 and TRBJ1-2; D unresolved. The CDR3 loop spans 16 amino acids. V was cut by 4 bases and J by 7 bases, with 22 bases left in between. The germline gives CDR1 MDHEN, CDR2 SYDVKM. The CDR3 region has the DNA TGTGCCAGCAGTTACCCAACAAACAGTGGTGTGAGTGGCTACACCTTC. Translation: CASSYPTNSGVSGYTF.

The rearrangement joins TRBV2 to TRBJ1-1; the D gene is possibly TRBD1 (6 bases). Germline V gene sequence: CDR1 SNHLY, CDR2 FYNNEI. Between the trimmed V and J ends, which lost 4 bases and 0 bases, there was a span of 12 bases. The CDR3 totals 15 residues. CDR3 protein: CASSAPGDVNTEAFF. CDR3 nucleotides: TGTGCCAGCAGTGCCCCAGGGGACGTGAACACTGAAGCTTTCTTT.

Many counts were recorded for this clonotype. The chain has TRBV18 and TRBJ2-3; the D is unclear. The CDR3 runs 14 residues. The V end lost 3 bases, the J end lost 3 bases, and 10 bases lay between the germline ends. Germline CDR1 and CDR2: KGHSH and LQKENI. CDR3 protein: CASSPLQETDTQYF. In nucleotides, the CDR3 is TGTGCCAGCTCACCCCTTCAAGAGACAGATACGCAGTATTTT.

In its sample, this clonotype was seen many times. In nucleotides, the CDR3 is TGTGCCAGCAGCTTTGCGGGAGTTGGCTACAATGAGCAGTTCTTC. Encoded protein: CASSFAGVGYNEQFF. J is TRBJ2-1 and V is TRBV7-2, with 7 bases identical to TRBD2. The CDR3 is 15 residues long. J lost 3 bases, V lost 3 bases, and 5 bases had no gene match. Germline V lookup: CDR1 SGHTA, CDR2 FQGNSA. The full variable domain, completed using reference TRBV7-2 and TRBJ2-1, is GAGVSQSPSNKVTEKGKDVELRCDPISGHTALYWYRQSLGQGLEFLIYFQGNSAPDKSGLPSDRFSAERTGGSVSTLTIQRTQQEDSAVYLCASSFAGVGYNEQFFGPGTRLTVL.

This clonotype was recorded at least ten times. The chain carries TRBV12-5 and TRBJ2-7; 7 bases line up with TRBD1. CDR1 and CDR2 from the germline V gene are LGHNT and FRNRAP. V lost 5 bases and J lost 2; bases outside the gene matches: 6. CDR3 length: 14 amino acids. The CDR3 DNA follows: TGTGCTAGTGGTAAACAGGGGCGCCCCTACGAGCAGTACTTC. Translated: CASGKQGRPYEQYF.